The entry below gives a single TCR beta chain sequence along with its context. Its specificity is unknown. This entry is derived from a study of T cell repertoires in cytomegalovirus infection. Study-level background: Recently identified HLA-C-restricted CMV epitopes were among the peptides used. General study results and limits: CMV-specific HLA-C-restricted TCR beta clonotypes dominated the ex vivo response. Identification of carriers of CMV plus the relevant HLA was achieved through cumulative public TCR beta family frequency.

Via MiXCR, TCRdb re-called the reads, giving one row per CDR3 protein. The sample holds around 570,000 distinct CDR3 sequences, 40% seen once. The ends lost 2 bases at V and 3 bases at J; junction bases unmatched: 7. This CDR3 comprises 16 residues. The V gene's germline CDR1 is MGHRA and CDR2 YSYEKL. The sequenced sample was cultured PBMCs, obtained from culture after CMV antigen stimulation. V is TRBV4-1 and J is TRBJ2-5; 9 nucleotides align to TRBD2. The receptor was derived from a human donor in good health (CMV status not recorded). Some clones in this sample may be carry-over from other donors' samples. The CDR3 DNA reads as TGCGCCAGCAGCCAACGACTAGCGGTGTTTGAAGAGACCCAGTACTTC. This codes for CASSQRLAVFEETQYF.